The 20 T cell receptor beta chains below were found in one sample sequenced in a study of beta chain features in type 1 diabetes (dated by TCRdb to the late 2010s). The paper as a whole reports these results and caveats: Type 1 diabetes patients showed a moderate but significant shortening of TCRB CDR3 length in all four CD4+ subsets.

The method was the immunoSEQ multiplex PCR assay. All of the isolated RNA was reverse transcribed with the High Capacity cDNA Reverse Transcription Kit, so expressed TCRB transcripts were sequenced. As stored in TCRdb, this immuneACCESS dataset retains in-frame rearrangements with V and J assigned. A fraction of the clones does not appear; measured against another copy, unresolved V genes explain less than half of the discrepancy, and the remainder lacks a known reason. Counted in this sample were 250,000 to 300,000 clones; 24% of them appeared once. Of the sample, about 0.012% is held by the ten largest clones. Antigens of these TCRs are unknown. The sample was naive CD4+ T cells from blood. What the cell subset or site label conveys for this sample: true naive CD4+ T cells. These receptors were obtained from a woman in her thirties with type 1 diabetes.

This clone has a handful of counts. This chain uses TRBV5-1 with TRBJ2-1, with TRBD2 matching 8 bases. Germline V CDR1 and CDR2: SGHRS, YFSETQ. The V and J ends lost 4 bases and 6 bases, in that order; junction bases with no gene match: 6. CDR3 size: 14 residues. The chain's CDR3 is CASSGGAGVNEQFF. In nucleotides, the CDR3 is TGCGCCAGCAGCGGTGGAGCGGGAGTCAATGAGCAGTTCTTC. The full variable domain, completed using reference TRBV5-1 and TRBJ2-1, is KAGVTQTPRYLIKTRGQQVTLSCSPISGHRSVSWYQQTPGQGLQFLFEYFSETQRNKGNFPGRFSGRQFSNSRSEMNVSTLELGDSALYLCASSGGAGVNEQFFGPGTRLTVL.

The sample holds a few counts of this clone. V gene TRBV7-9 combines with J gene TRBJ1-1; TRBD1 matches at 9 bases. In germline, CDR1 is SEHNR, CDR2 FQNEAQ (reference sequence). With 5 bases clipped from V and 4 bases from J, the junction kept 5 bases outside the gene matches. This CDR3 has 14 residues. In nucleotides, the CDR3 is TGTGCCAGCAGCCAACAGGGGGCAAGCACTGAAGCTTTCTTT. This translates into CASSQQGASTEAFF.

This clone has more than one count but fewer than ten. J is TRBJ2-3 and V is TRBV27; 8 nucleotides line up with TRBD2. The V gene's germline CDR1 is MNHEY and CDR2 SMNVEV (reference sequence). Trimming took 3 bases from V and 6 from J; bases not matched to a gene: 11. The CDR3 has 16 residues. The CDR3 here is CASSLVFREGRDTQYF. DNA for the CDR3: TGTGCCAGCAGTTTGGTCTTCCGGGAGGGCCGTGATACGCAGTATTTT.

The rearrangement uses TRBV15 and TRBJ2-7; 7 bases are shared with TRBD2. CDR1 LNHNV and CDR2 YYDKDF come from the germline V gene (reference sequence). The CDR3 length is 16 residues. Losses at the gene ends were 1 base for V and 0 bases for J; bases not matched to a gene: 6. CDR3 in amino acids: CATSRGGRESSYEQYF. CDR3 DNA sequence: TGTGCCACCAGCAGAGGAGGGAGGGAGAGCTCCTACGAGCAGTACTTC.

J is TRBJ2-5 and V is TRBV30; 10 nucleotides align to TRBD1. CDR1 GTSNPN and CDR2 SVGIG come from the germline V gene (reference sequence). V gave up 5 bases and J gave up 2 bases; unmatched junction bases: 8. The CDR3 contains 15 residues. This chain's CDR3 is CAWGPGTGAQETQYF. Here the CDR3 DNA reads TGTGCCTGGGGTCCCGGGACAGGGGCACAAGAGACCCAGTACTTC.

The chain joins TRBV7-8 to TRBJ1-4; 9 bases fit TRBD1. Looked up from germline, CDR1 is SGHVS and CDR2 is FQNEAQ. The J segment lost 6 bases and the V segment lost 4 bases, leaving 6 bases of the junction unmatched. The CDR3 extends over 15 amino acids. The CDR3 reads CASSYPGQGDEKLFF. Written as DNA, the CDR3 is TGTGCCAGCAGCTATCCGGGACAGGGTGATGAAAAACTGTTTTTT.

The rearrangement uses TRBV29-1 and TRBJ2-7, with TRBD1 identical over 8 bases. J was trimmed by 7 bases and V by 4 bases; bases with no gene match: 3. This CDR3 is 11 amino acids long. Germline-derived CDR1 and CDR2 are SQVTM and ANQGSEA. DNA of the CDR3: TGCAGCGTTGGGACAGGGAGGGAGCAGTACTTC. Residues: CSVGTGREQYF.

This clone was seen a handful of times. This sequence joins TRBV29-1 and TRBJ2-5; D is unresolved. Germline V gives CDR1 SQVTM, CDR2 ANQGSEA. The CDR3 consists of 12 residues. V was cut by 4 bases and J by 3 bases, with 9 bases left in between. This CDR3 reads CSVVTRKETQYF. CDR3 DNA sequence: TGCAGCGTTGTAACCAGGAAAGAGACCCAGTACTTC.

The chain links TRBV18 to TRBJ1-1; D is unresolved. Germline CDR1 and CDR2: KGHSH and LQKENI. The CDR3 is made up of 13 amino acids. Trimming pared 2 bases from V and 3 bases from J, leaving 7 bases between. CDR3 in DNA: TGTGCCAGCTCACCAGGCGGTGACACTGAAGCTTTCTTT. Its protein product is CASSPGGDTEAFF.

The chain links TRBV27 to TRBJ2-6; no clear D. Germline V gives CDR1 MNHEY, CDR2 SMNVEV (reference sequence). This CDR3 is built from 17 residues. The ends were cut back, 1 base at V and 0 bases at J, with 10 bases in the middle. This CDR3 is CASSLLQSRSGANVLTF. The CDR3 DNA reads as TGTGCCAGCAGTTTATTACAATCCCGCTCTGGGGCCAACGTCCTGACTTTC.

The table lists this clone with a few counts. The chain combines TRBV4-2 with TRBJ2-7; 13 bases match TRBD2. Germline CDR1 is LGHNA and CDR2 is YNFKEQ. The CDR3 is 17 amino acids. Trimming cost V 2 bases and J 5 bases; bases outside gene matches: 9. CDR3 sequence: CASSQSRTSGSTDEQYF. CDR3 bases: TGTGCCAGCAGCCAATCCCGGACTAGCGGGAGTACTGACGAGCAGTACTTC.

This rearrangement joins TRBV11-2 to TRBJ2-5; 14 bases line up with TRBD2. There are 16 residues in the CDR3. CDR1 and CDR2 from the germline V gene are SGHAT and FQNNGV. V lost 5 bases to trimming and J lost 6 bases; unmatched junction nucleotides: 8. CDR3 nucleotide sequence: TGTGCCAGCAGCCGAACCGGGACTAGCGGGAGTCAGACCCAGTACTTC. This gives the protein CASSRTGTSGSQTQYF.

In this sample, this clone turned up a few times. The chain combines TRBV28 with TRBJ2-1, with 8 positions matching TRBD2. Trimming at V came to 6 bases and at J to 8 bases, leaving 9 bases not matched to a gene. This CDR3 has 14 residues. Germline lookup yields CDR1 MDHEN and CDR2 SYDVKM. The CDR3 region is CASRASGPLDEQFF. CDR3 DNA sequence: TGTGCCAGCAGGGCTAGCGGGCCGTTGGATGAGCAGTTCTTC.

In its sample, this clone was seen a few times. This sequence joins TRBV5-1 and TRBJ2-5; D is uncertain. The V end was cut by 1 base, the J end by 2 bases, with 12 bases between. This CDR3 has 15 amino acids. Per the germline V gene, CDR1 is SGHRS and CDR2 is YFSETQ. The CDR3 here is CASSLLTGVQETQYF. CDR3 DNA: TGCGCCAGCAGCTTGTTAACTGGAGTGCAAGAGACCCAGTACTTC.

The rearrangement joins TRBV25-1 to TRBJ1-4; TRBD1 agrees at 10 bases. Unmatched junction bases numbered 9, after V lost 5 bases and J lost 6 bases. The CDR3 consists of 16 residues. CDR1 is MGHDK, CDR2 SYGVNS, per germline. The CDR3 coding sequence is TGTGCCAGCAGTTCGCCTCCCGGGACAGGGGATGAAAAACTGTTTTTT. Residues: CASSSPPGTGDEKLFF.

This clone was counted only a few times. J is TRBJ1-5 and V is TRBV29-1; D remains unclear. Germline values: CDR1 SQVTM, CDR2 ANQGSEA. Trimming removed 4 bases at V and 4 bases at J, with 11 bases between. There are 13 residues in the CDR3. The chain's CDR3 is CSVGGGLNQPQHF. The CDR3 coding sequence is TGCAGCGTTGGAGGTGGACTTAATCAGCCCCAGCATTTT.

There are a few counts of this clone. This chain joins TRBV18 and TRBJ2-2; 8 nucleotides match TRBD1. Per germline, CDR1 KGHSH and CDR2 LQKENI. This CDR3 is 16 amino acids long. V shed 3 bases, J shed 4 bases, and the junction held 7 bases outside the gene matches. The CDR3 DNA is TGTGCCAGCTCACCTTCGGGACAGGCGAGCACCGGGGAGCTGTTTTTT. This translates into CASSPSGQASTGELFF.

This clone was seen a handful of times. The genes are TRBV10-3 and TRBJ2-3; TRBD2 agrees at 11 bases. The V segment lost 7 bases and the J segment 3 bases; nucleotides outside the gene matches: 0. This CDR3 is 13 amino acids long. Germline-derived CDR1 and CDR2 are ENHRY and SYGVKD. The CDR3 coding sequence is TGTGCCATCACTAGCGGGAGGACAGATACGCAGTATTTT. This gives the protein CAITSGRTDTQYF.

The chain combines TRBV6-5 with TRBJ1-1, with D hard to call. Trimming left V 6 bases short and J 4 bases short, with 15 bases between. CDR3 length: 14 residues. Germline-derived CDR1 and CDR2 are MNHEY and SVGAGI. The CDR3 nucleotides read TGTGCCAGCAGACGGAGCGGTCCGAGCACTGAAGCTTTCTTT. It yields the protein CASRRSGPSTEAFF.

The chain links TRBV19 to TRBJ2-2; 8 nucleotides agree with TRBD1. The J segment lost 5 bases and the V segment lost 5 bases, leaving 4 bases of the junction unmatched. Germline values: CDR1 LNHDA, CDR2 SQIVND (reference sequence). CDR3 length: 14 amino acids. DNA of the CDR3: TGTGCCAGTAGTCCCGGACAGGGAACCGGGGAGCTGTTTTTT. Amino acids: CASSPGQGTGELFF.